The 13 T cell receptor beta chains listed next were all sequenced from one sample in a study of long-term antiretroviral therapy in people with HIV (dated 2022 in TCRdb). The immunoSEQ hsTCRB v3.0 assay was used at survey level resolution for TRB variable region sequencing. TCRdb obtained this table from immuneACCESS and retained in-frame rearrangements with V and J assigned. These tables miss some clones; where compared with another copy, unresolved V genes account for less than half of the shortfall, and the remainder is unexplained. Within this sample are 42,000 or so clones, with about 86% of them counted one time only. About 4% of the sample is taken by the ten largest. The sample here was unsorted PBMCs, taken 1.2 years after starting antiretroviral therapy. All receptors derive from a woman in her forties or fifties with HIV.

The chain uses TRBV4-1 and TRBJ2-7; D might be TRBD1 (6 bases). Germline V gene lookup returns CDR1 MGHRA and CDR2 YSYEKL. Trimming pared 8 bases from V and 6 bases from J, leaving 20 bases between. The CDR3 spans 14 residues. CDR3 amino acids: CASSSLLTGSEQYF. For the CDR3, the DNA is TGCGCCAGCTCCTCCCTCCTGACAGGCTCCGAGCAGTACTTC.

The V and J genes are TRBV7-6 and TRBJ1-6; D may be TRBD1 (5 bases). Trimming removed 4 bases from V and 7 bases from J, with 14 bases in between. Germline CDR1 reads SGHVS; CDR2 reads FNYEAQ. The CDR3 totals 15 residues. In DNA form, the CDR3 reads TGTGCCAGCAGCTCGAATCAGGGAGGCAATTCACCCCTCCACTTT. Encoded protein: CASSSNQGGNSPLHF.

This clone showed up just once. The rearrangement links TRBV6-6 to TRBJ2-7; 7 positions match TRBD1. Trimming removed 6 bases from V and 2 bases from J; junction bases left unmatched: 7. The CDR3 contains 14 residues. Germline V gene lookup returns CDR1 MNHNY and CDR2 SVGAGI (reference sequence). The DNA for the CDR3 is TGTGCCAGCAGCCCCGGGACAGCTCCCTACGAGCAGTACTTC. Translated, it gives CASSPGTAPYEQYF.

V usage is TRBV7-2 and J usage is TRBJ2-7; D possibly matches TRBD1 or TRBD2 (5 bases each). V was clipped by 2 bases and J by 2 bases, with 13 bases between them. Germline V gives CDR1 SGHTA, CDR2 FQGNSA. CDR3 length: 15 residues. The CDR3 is CASSLFNEGTYEQYF. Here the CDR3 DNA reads TGTGCCAGCAGCTTATTTAACGAGGGGACCTACGAGCAGTACTTC.

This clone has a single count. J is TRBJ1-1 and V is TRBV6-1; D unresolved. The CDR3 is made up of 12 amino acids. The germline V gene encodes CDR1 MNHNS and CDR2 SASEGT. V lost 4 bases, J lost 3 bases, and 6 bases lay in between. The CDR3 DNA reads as TGTGCCAGCAGTGCTAGGGACACTGAAGCTTTCTTT. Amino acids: CASSARDTEAFF.

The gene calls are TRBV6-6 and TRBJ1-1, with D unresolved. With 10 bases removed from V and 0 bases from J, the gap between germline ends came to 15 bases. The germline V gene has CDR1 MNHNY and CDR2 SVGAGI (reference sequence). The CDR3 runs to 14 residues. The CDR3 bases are TGTGCCACAAACACTTACCCCATGAACACTGAAGCTTTCTTT. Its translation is CATNTYPMNTEAFF.

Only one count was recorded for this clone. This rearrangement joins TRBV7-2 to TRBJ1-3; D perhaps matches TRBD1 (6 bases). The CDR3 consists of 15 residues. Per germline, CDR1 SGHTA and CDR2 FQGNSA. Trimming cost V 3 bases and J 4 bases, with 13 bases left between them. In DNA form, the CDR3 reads TGTGCCAGCAGCTTGGGCGGGGGGCTGGGAAACACCATATATTTT. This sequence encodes CASSLGGGLGNTIYF.

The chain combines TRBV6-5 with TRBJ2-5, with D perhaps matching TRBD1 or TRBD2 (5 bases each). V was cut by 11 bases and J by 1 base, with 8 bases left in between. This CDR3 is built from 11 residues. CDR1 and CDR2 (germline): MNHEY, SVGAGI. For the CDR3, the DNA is TGTGCCGCCGGGACCCAAGAGACCCAGTACTTC. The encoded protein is CAAGTQETQYF.

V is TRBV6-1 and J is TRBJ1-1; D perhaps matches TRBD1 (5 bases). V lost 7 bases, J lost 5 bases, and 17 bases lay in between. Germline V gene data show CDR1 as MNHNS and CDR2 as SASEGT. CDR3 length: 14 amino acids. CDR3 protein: CASTLWQGGTEAFF. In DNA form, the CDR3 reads TGTGCCAGCACCCTCTGGCAGGGTGGGACTGAAGCTTTCTTT.

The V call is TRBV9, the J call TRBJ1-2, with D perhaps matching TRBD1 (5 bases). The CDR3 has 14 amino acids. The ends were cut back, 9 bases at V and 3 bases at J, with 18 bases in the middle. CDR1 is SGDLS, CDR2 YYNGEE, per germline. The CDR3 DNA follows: TGTGCCAACTCGGAGGAGGGGCCAGACTATGGCTACACCTTC. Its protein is CANSEEGPDYGYTF.

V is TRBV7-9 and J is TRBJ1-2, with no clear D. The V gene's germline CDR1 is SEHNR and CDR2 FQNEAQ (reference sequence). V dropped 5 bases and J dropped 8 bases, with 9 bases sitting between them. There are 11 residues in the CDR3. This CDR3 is CASSRTEGYTF. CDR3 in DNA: TGTGCCAGCAGCCGGACGGAGGGCTACACCTTC.

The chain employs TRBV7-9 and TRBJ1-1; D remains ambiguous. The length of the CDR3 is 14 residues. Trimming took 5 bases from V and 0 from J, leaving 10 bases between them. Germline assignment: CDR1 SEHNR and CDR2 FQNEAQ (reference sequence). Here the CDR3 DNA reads TGTGCCAGCAGCCCGCGGACGGTGAACACTGAAGCTTTCTTT. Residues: CASSPRTVNTEAFF.

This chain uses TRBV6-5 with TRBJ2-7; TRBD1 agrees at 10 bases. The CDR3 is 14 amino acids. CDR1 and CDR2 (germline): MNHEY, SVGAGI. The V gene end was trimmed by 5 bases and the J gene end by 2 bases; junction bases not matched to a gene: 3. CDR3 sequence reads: CASSTGTGAYEQYF. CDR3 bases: TGTGCCAGCAGTACCGGGACAGGGGCCTACGAGCAGTACTTC.